The rows below give T cell receptor beta chains drawn from one sample of a study of cytomegalovirus exposure and HLA in healthy donors. Sequencing used immunoSEQ multiplex PCR; TCRdb keeps in-frame clones, though not all of them. The sample includes about 120,000 clones, more than 65% of them seen just once. Sequencing was performed on PBMCs. These TCRs come from a man aged 18 to 35 in good health and CMV-seropositive. Both conserved end residues are part of each CDR3. A D gene is named only where the DNA matches it firmly. Expanded clones get a size class; other rows say once, few or many, or leave the size out.

v_gene	abundance	j_gene	d_gene	CDR3nt	CDR3aa
TRBV4-1	once	TRBJ2-7	-	TGCGCCAGCAGCCCGAGGGAAACGGCTCCCTACGAGCAGTACTTC	CASSPRETAPYEQYF
TRBV27	-	TRBJ2-5	-	TGTGCCAGCAGACTAATTGGAGCTAAAGAGACCCAGTACTTC	CASRLIGAKETQYF
TRBV2	-	TRBJ2-1	TRBD1	TGTGCCAGCAGTGACGGACAGGGGTTTTGGAATGAGCAGTTCTTC	CASSDGQGFWNEQFF
TRBV4-1	-	TRBJ2-1	TRBD2	TGCGCCAGCAGCCACGGCGGGGGTATTGAGCAGTTCTTC	CASSHGGGIEQFF
TRBV7-9	few	TRBJ2-7	-	TGTGCCAGCATCATCGGTGGAAAGGGATCAAGCGGGTCCTACGAGCAGTACTTC	CASIIGGKGSSGSYEQYF
TRBV2	few	TRBJ2-5	TRBD2	TGTGCAGAGAGTAGCGGGAACCAAGAGACCCAGTACTTC	CAESSGNQETQYF
TRBV29-1	-	TRBJ1-5	-	TGCAGCGTTGGGCAGGGGAGACGGCAGCCCCAGCATTTT	CSVGQGRRQPQHF
TRBV19	-	TRBJ1-5	-	TGTGCCAGTAGTATAGTAAGCCACACGCGGGGTCTCTATAGCAATCAGCCCCAGCATTTT	CASSIVSHTRGLYSNQPQHF
TRBV28	-	TRBJ2-7	TRBD2	TGTGCCAGCGGGGGGGGCTACGAGCAGTACTTC	CASGGGYEQYF
TRBV6-5	few	TRBJ2-7	TRBD2	TGTGCCAGCAGTTACTCTAGCGGGAGCTCCTACGAGCAGTACTTC	CASSYSSGSSYEQYF
TRBV7-9	-	TRBJ1-2	TRBD1	TGTGCCAGCAGCTTTTGGGACAGTGAGGACCCTGGCTACACCTTC	CASSFWDSEDPGYTF
TRBV5-1	few	TRBJ2-7	TRBD1	TGCGCCAGCAGCGGTTCTGGGACAGTGCCCTACGAGCAGTACTTC	CASSGSGTVPYEQYF
TRBV7-6	-	TRBJ2-2	-	TGTGCCAGCAGCCTATCGCCGGGAGTAATAACCGGGGAGCTGTTTTTT	CASSLSPGVITGELFF
TRBV27	-	TRBJ2-5	TRBD2	TGTGCCAGCAGTCCCCGCCGGGGGGGTGCGCGGGAGACCCAGTACTTC	CASSPRRGGARETQYF
TRBV5-1	few	TRBJ1-1	-	TGCGCCAGCAGCTTGGATCTGCAGGCAAACACTGAAGCTTTCTTT	CASSLDLQANTEAFF
TRBV28	-	TRBJ1-1	-	-	CASSSSGQGEREAFF
TRBV27	once	TRBJ2-7	TRBD1	TGTGCCAGCAGCCCTCTTCCCCCAGGGGGAACCTACGAGCAGTACTTC	CASSPLPPGGTYEQYF
TRBV5-4	once	TRBJ1-2	TRBD1	TGTGCCAGCAGCCCGGCGGGGGACAGGGGGAAGAATGGCTACACCTTC	CASSPAGDRGKNGYTF
TRBV30	-	TRBJ2-4	-	TGTGCCTGGAGTATCGGCATGGCCAAAAACAGTCAGTACTTC	CAWSIGMAKNSQYF
TRBV19	-	TRBJ1-5	-	TGTGCCAGTAGTGGGAGGGGAAGCAATCAGCCCCAGCATTTT	CASSGRGSNQPQHF
TRBV27	-	TRBJ1-2	-	TGTGCCAGCAGTTTGGACACGGGCTATGGCTACACCTTC	CASSLDTGYGYTF
TRBV5-1	-	TRBJ1-4	TRBD1	TGCGCCAGCAGCTTGGCCCCCAGGGGGGCCGTGCGTAATGAAAAACTGTTTTTT	CASSLAPRGAVRNEKLFF
TRBV28	-	TRBJ1-5	-	TGTGCCAGCAGGCCGGACAGTCGGCAGCCCCAGCATTTT	CASRPDSRQPQHF
TRBV29-1	-	TRBJ2-4	-	TGCAGCGTTGAGGGGGGATACAGGGGAAACAGTCAGTACTTC	CSVEGGYRGNSQYF
TRBV5-1	-	TRBJ2-6	-	TGCGCCAGCAGCTTGCCTCGAAGAGCAGGGGCGGCAGGGGCCAACGTCCTGACTTTC	CASSLPRRAGAAGANVLTF
TRBV5-5	-	TRBJ1-2	TRBD1	TGTGCCAGCAGCTGGGACAGGTCCTATGGCTACACCTTC	CASSWDRSYGYTF
TRBV6-5	-	TRBJ2-7	-	TGTGCCAGCAGTTACCAGGCGGGGGCATCCTACGAGCAGTACTTC	CASSYQAGASYEQYF
TRBV5-1	-	TRBJ2-3	-	TGCGCCAGCAAGTCCCCGGGCACAGATACGCAGTATTTT	CASKSPGTDTQYF
TRBV7-6	-	TRBJ2-1	-	TGTGCCAGCAGCTTAGGGCAGAGGGAAGCCTACAATGAGCAGTTCTTC	CASSLGQREAYNEQFF
TRBV6-5	-	TRBJ1-6	-	TGTGCCAGCCACCGGGACCGGGGGAATTCACCCCTCCACTTT	CASHRDRGNSPLHF
TRBV7-3	-	TRBJ2-1	TRBD1	TGTGCCAGCAGCCGCCAGGACAGGGGCCGCTTGAGTGAGCAGTTCTTC	CASSRQDRGRLSEQFF
TRBV6-5	-	TRBJ1-3	TRBD1	TGTGCCAGCAGTTACTCGGGACAGGTGCGCGGAAACACCATATATTTT	CASSYSGQVRGNTIYF
TRBV21-1	-	TRBJ2-5	-	TGTGCCAGCAGCAGCGGACTAGCGGAGGGTGGGACCCAGTACTTC	CASSSGLAEGGTQYF
TRBV5-1	-	TRBJ1-2	TRBD1	TGCGCCAGCAGCCCCGGACAGGCTAACTATGGCTACACCTTC	CASSPGQANYGYTF
TRBV5-4	few	TRBJ2-3	TRBD2	TGTGCCAGCAGCAAAGGGACTAGCGGGCCTAGCACAGATACGCAGTATTTT	CASSKGTSGPSTDTQYF
TRBV7-3	-	TRBJ2-1	TRBD2	TGTGCCAGCAGCTTAACTAGCGGGACCAACAATGAGCAGTTCTTC	CASSLTSGTNNEQFF
TRBV15	-	TRBJ1-1	-	TGTGCCACCAGCAGAATCATACCGGGTCAGGGGCGGAACACTGAAGCTTTCTTT	CATSRIIPGQGRNTEAFF
TRBV18	-	TRBJ1-5	-	TGTGCCAGCTCACCAGGAGGGAAGCAGCCCCAGCATTTT	CASSPGGKQPQHF
TRBV7-6	-	TRBJ2-6	TRBD1	TGTGCCAGCAGCTTAGCGCTGAGACAGGGGGCGCTCGGGGCCAACGGCCTGACTTTC	CASSLALRQGALGANGLTF
TRBV5-5	once	TRBJ1-4	-	TGTGCCAGCAGCTTGGCCAGAAATAATGAAAAACTGTTTTTT	CASSLARNNEKLFF
TRBV11-2	-	TRBJ2-7	TRBD1	TGTGCCAGCATTGGGACAGGTTACTCCTACGAGCAGTACTTC	CASIGTGYSYEQYF
TRBV7-6	-	TRBJ1-1	-	TGTGCCAGCAGCTTAGTAGGTGGGCAGGCTGAAGCTTTCTTT	CASSLVGGQAEAFF
TRBV18	-	TRBJ1-4	TRBD1	TGTGCCAGCACGCTGGACAGGAGAAAAAAACTGTTTTTT	CASTLDRRKKLFF
TRBV6-1	-	TRBJ1-1	-	TGTGCCAGCAGTCGGGAGCCTAGGACTGAAGCTTTCTTT	CASSREPRTEAFF
TRBV6-6	-	TRBJ2-2	TRBD2	TGTGCCAGCAGTTCCGGACTAGGAAGTACCGGGGAGCTGTTTTTT	CASSSGLGSTGELFF
TRBV5-6	-	TRBJ2-3	-	TGTGCCAGCAGCTTGGAGGGACTCATCACAGATACGCAGTATTTT	CASSLEGLITDTQYF
TRBV6-1	-	TRBJ1-5	-	TGTGCCAGCACCTTGAGGACGGGGAGCAATCAGCCCCAGCATTTT	CASTLRTGSNQPQHF
TRBV1	-	TRBJ2-1	-	TGCACCAGCAGCCACATTCCTGGACTATTTGGTGAGCAGTTCTTC	CTSSHIPGLFGEQFF
TRBV6-1	-	TRBJ2-5	-	TGTGCCAGCAGCGAAAGGTACAGAAAAGAGACCCAGTACTTC	CASSERYRKETQYF
TRBV5-1	-	TRBJ2-3	TRBD2	TGCGCCAGCAGCTTCGGGCGGGAGGAAGATACGCAGTATTTT	CASSFGREEDTQYF
TRBV7-9	-	TRBJ2-4	TRBD1	TGTGCCAGCAGCTCCAATTGGACCCACCAGGGGGTGGTCAAAAACATTCAGTACTTC	CASSSNWTHQGVVKNIQYF
TRBV7-8	-	TRBJ1-2	-	TGTGCCAGCAGCTCCCTGGAGGGGCCCCCCCCTAACTATGGCTACACCTTC	CASSSLEGPPPNYGYTF
TRBV18	-	TRBJ1-1	TRBD1	TGTGCCAGCTCCACACAGGGGTACACTGAAGCTTTCTTT	CASSTQGYTEAFF
TRBV2	-	TRBJ2-1	TRBD2	TGTGCCAGCAGTGGGGACCTGGAGGGGACTAGCGGGAACAATGAGCAGTTCTTC	CASSGDLEGTSGNNEQFF
TRBV4-2	once	TRBJ1-5	TRBD1	TGTGCCAGCAGCCAAGAAAGGGGACAGGTCAATCAGCCCCAGCATTTT	CASSQERGQVNQPQHF
TRBV14	-	TRBJ1-1	TRBD1	TGTGCCAGCAGCCAGGCGGGTTTGGACAGGGGCGGCACTGAAGCTTTCTTT	CASSQAGLDRGGTEAFF
TRBV29-1	-	TRBJ2-1	-	TGCAGCGTTGACCAGGGTGACAATGAGCAGTTCTTC	CSVDQGDNEQFF